The present TCR beta chain was sequenced within a study of T-cell memory formation after mild COVID-19. The study, taken as a whole, reports: Clones that contracted clustered mainly in CM and EM if CD4+ and in EMRA if CD8+.

This clonotype was observed a few times. What it binds is unknown. Via MiXCR, TCRdb re-called the 5' RACE reads, giving one row per CDR3 protein. The sample lists about 110,000 distinct CDR3 sequences, 15% to 20% seen once, with roughly 5.5% in the top ten. The CDR3 totals 17 residues. Germline lookup yields CDR1 SGHAT and CDR2 FQNNGV. V was cut by 6 bases and J by 0 bases, with 17 bases left in between. This chain connects TRBV11-2 to TRBJ2-2; D is perhaps TRBD2 (7 bases). The specimen was PBMCs or a T cell subset sorted from them (not recorded which). This TCR came from a man younger than 30 who had mild COVID-19 (a few samples of this study predate the infection). Cell type and time point are not known. CDR3 loop: CASRGPPGGSNTGELFF. CDR3 nucleotides: TGTGCCAGCAGGGGTCCCCCGGGGGGCTCGAACACCGGGGAGCTGTTTTTT.